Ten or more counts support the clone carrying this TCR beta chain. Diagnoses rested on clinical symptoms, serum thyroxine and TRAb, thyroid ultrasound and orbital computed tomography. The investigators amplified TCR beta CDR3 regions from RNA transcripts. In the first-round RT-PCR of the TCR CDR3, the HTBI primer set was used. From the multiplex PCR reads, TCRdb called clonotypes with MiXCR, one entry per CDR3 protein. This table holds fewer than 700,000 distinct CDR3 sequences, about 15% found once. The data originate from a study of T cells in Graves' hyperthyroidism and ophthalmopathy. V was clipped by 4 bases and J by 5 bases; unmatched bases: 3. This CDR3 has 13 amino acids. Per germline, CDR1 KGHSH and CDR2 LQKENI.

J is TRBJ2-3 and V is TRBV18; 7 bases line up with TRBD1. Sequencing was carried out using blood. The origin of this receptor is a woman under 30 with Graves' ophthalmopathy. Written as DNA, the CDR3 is TGTGCCAGCTCACTACAGGGGCGAGATACGCAGTATTTT. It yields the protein CASSLQGRDTQYF.